A selection of T cell receptor beta chains follows, all from one sample in a study of OX40 agonist ivuxolimab in advanced cancers. Clones were sequenced by immunoSEQ multiplex PCR, and TCRdb holds only the in-frame ones, with some missing. The sample lists fewer than 40,000 clones, roughly four fifths occurring once. The source material was CD4+ or CD8+ T cells sorted from blood, sampled in a trial of the OX40 agonist ivuxolimab. These receptors came from an adult with an advanced solid tumor such as melanoma, head and neck, liver or kidney cancer. Each CDR3 is given with its conserved first and last residue. The D gene is left open where the match is weak. For some rows the clone size is stated as once, few or many, or as a class when expanded; others skip it.

few,TRBV5-1,TRBD1,TRBJ1-2,TGCGCCAGCAGCTTGACGTGGACAGGGCACTATGGCTACACCTTC,CASSLTWTGHYGYTF
NA,TRBV5-4,NA,TRBJ2-7,TGTGCCAGCAGCTTTTGGGGGGGGGCCGTCGAGCAGTACTTC,CASSFWGGAVEQYF
NA,TRBV19,NA,TRBJ2-7,TGTGCCAGTAGCTGGGACCGCTCCTACGAGCAGTACTTC,CASSWDRSYEQYF
NA,TRBV5-1,NA,TRBJ1-2,TGCGCCAGCAGCTTGACTCCGACCTTATCAATGGGCTACACCTTC,CASSLTPTLSMGYTF
NA,TRBV7-2,TRBD1,TRBJ2-7,TGTGCCAGCAGCTCCCAGACAGGGGGCCTCTACGAGCAGTACTTC,CASSSQTGGLYEQYF
NA,TRBV5-6,TRBD1,TRBJ2-1,TGTGCCAGCAGCCTGGGACAGATCTACAATGAGCAGTTCTTC,CASSLGQIYNEQFF
NA,TRBV29-1,NA,TRBJ1-1,TGCAGCGTTGAAGGTGAATGGACGGGGAACACTGAAGCTTTCTTT,CSVEGEWTGNTEAFF
once,TRBV9,NA,TRBJ2-1,TGTGCCAGCAGCGTAGATCGGGGCGAGCAGTTCTTC,CASSVDRGEQFF
NA,TRBV9,NA,TRBJ1-5,TGTGCCAGCAGCGTAGGGGGGGGCCAGCCCCAGCATTTT,CASSVGGGQPQHF
NA,TRBV19,TRBD2,TRBJ2-1,TGTGCCAGTAGCCGGGACTACTCAAATGAGCAGTTCTTC,CASSRDYSNEQFF
NA,TRBV6-1,NA,TRBJ2-2,TGTGCCAGCATCCCGGGGAGGGGGTTCCCCGGGGAGCTGTTTTTT,CASIPGRGFPGELFF
NA,TRBV7-9,TRBD2,TRBJ2-1,TGTGCCAGCAGCTTAGTACGCGGGGGGCCAAACAATGAGCAGTTCTTC,CASSLVRGGPNNEQFF
NA,TRBV28,TRBD1,TRBJ2-7,TGTGCCAGCAGTTTAATCGGAACAGGGGGCAGCGACGAGCAGTACTTC,CASSLIGTGGSDEQYF
NA,TRBV2,NA,TRBJ1-1,TGTGCCAGCACTACGGAAATGATGAACACTGAAGCTTTCTTT,CASTTEMMNTEAFF
few,TRBV4-1,TRBD1,TRBJ1-2,TGCGCCAGCAGCCAAGAAATAACAGGGGCTTATGGCTACACCTTC,CASSQEITGAYGYTF
NA,TRBV6-1,NA,TRBJ1-3,TGTGCCAGCAGAACAGGAAGCTCTGGAAACACCATATATTTT,CASRTGSSGNTIYF
NA,TRBV30,NA,TRBJ2-3,TGTGCCTCGGTGGCTTCCACAGATACGCAGTATTTT,CASVASTDTQYF
NA,TRBV19,NA,TRBJ1-2,TGTGCCAGTAGTAATAGGGGTGGCTACACCTTC,CASSNRGGYTF
NA,TRBV11-2,NA,TRBJ2-1,TGTGCCAGCAGCTTCCCTACAGGGGGGGTCTCCTACAATGAGCAGTTCTTC,CASSFPTGGVSYNEQFF
NA,TRBV6-4,NA,TRBJ1-1,TGTGCCAGCAGTATGTTCCGGGACACTGAAGCTTTCTTT,CASSMFRDTEAFF
NA,TRBV30,TRBD2,TRBJ2-3,TGTGCAGGAACTAGCGGGGGGATACTTAGCACAGATACGCAGTATTTT,CAGTSGGILSTDTQYF
once,TRBV5-1,NA,TRBJ1-2,TGCGCCAGCAGCCCGGGGGGGAAAACATATAACTATGGCTACACCTTC,CASSPGGKTYNYGYTF
NA,TRBV5-1,TRBD1,TRBJ2-5,TGCGCCAGCAGCCCCGCCGGGACAGGGAACACAGAGACCCAGTACTTC,CASSPAGTGNTETQYF
medium-sized,TRBV11-2,NA,TRBJ1-1,TGTGCCAGCAGCTTAGAGAAGGGCACTGAAGCTTTCTTT,CASSLEKGTEAFF
NA,TRBV6-1,TRBD2,TRBJ2-3,TGTGCCAGCAGTGAAGGGACTAGCGGGGGCACAGATACGCAGTATTTT,CASSEGTSGGTDTQYF
NA,TRBV7-9,TRBD1,TRBJ2-2,TGTGCCAGCAGGCTAGACAGGGGCAACACCGGGGAGCTGTTTTTT,CASRLDRGNTGELFF
NA,TRBV11-2,TRBD1,TRBJ2-1,TGTGCCAGCAGCCCCGGACAGGGGATTGAGCAGTTCTTC,CASSPGQGIEQFF
NA,TRBV5-1,NA,TRBJ2-3,TGCGCCAGCAGCTATGAGGGGGGCACAGATACGCAGTATTTT,CASSYEGGTDTQYF
NA,TRBV30,NA,TRBJ2-7,TGTGCCTGGGCCGCCGGGCCGAGCTCCTACGAGCAGTACTTC,CAWAAGPSSYEQYF
NA,TRBV4-1,TRBD1,TRBJ2-7,TGCGCCAGCAGCCTCCGGGACAGGGCGGCCTACGAGCAGTACTTC,CASSLRDRAAYEQYF
NA,TRBV5-8,NA,TRBJ2-1,TGTGCCAGCTCCTGGCTAGGCCCATCCTACAATGAGCAGTTCTTC,CASSWLGPSYNEQFF
NA,TRBV28,TRBD2,TRBJ2-6,TGTGCCAGCAGTTTCCCCCTAGCGGGGGGGATTAGGGCCAACGTCCTGACTTTC,CASSFPLAGGIRANVLTF
NA,TRBV19,NA,TRBJ2-3,TGTGCCAGTAGTATTCAGCAGAGGTTTGGGGAGAATACGCAGTATTTT,CASSIQQRFGENTQYF
few,TRBV28,NA,TRBJ2-2,TGTGCCAGCGCTTTGGCCGGGGGCACAGCGAACACCGGGGAGCTGTTTTTT,CASALAGGTANTGELFF
NA,TRBV5-5,NA,TRBJ1-1,TGTGCCAGCAGCTTGGGCTGGCAGGGTGAAGCTTTCTTT,CASSLGWQGEAFF
NA,TRBV5-4,NA,TRBJ2-2,TGTGCCAGCAGCTTGGACTACAGCGGGGAGCTGTTTTTT,CASSLDYSGELFF
NA,TRBV16,NA,TRBJ1-1,TGTGCCAGCAGCCAATCCGGGGGGTCTGAAGCTTTCTTT,CASSQSGGSEAFF
NA,TRBV5-4,TRBD2,TRBJ2-7,TGTGCCAGCAGCTTTTATCCTAGCGGCTACGAGCAGTACTTC,CASSFYPSGYEQYF
NA,TRBV7-2,TRBD1,TRBJ1-6,TGTGCCAGCAGCCCCGCCTCCCCGACAGGGCCCCTCTATAATTCACCCCTCCACTTT,CASSPASPTGPLYNSPLHF
NA,TRBV27,NA,TRBJ1-1,TGTGCCAGCGGACTGGGGGCGAACACTGAAGCTTTCTTT,CASGLGANTEAFF
NA,TRBV27,NA,TRBJ2-3,TGTGCCAGCAGTTTATCGATAACGGGGGTGACAGATACGCAGTATTTT,CASSLSITGVTDTQYF
NA,TRBV6-1,TRBD1,TRBJ1-6,TGTGCCAGCAGTGAAGAGGACAGGGGGGCTTCACCCCTCCACTTT,CASSEEDRGASPLHF
NA,TRBV4-1,NA,TRBJ1-6,TGCGCCAGCAGCCAAGGCCTAAATAATTCACCCCTCCACTTT,CASSQGLNNSPLHF
NA,TRBV7-9,TRBD1,TRBJ1-2,TGTGCCAGCAGCCCCGGGACAGCCAATGGCTACACCTTC,CASSPGTANGYTF
NA,TRBV28,NA,TRBJ1-1,TGTGCTTCCCTGGGGTTCACTGAAGCTTTCTTT,CASLGFTEAFF
few,TRBV11-2,TRBD1,TRBJ1-2,TGTGCCAGCAGCTTAGGGAGACGGGACAGGGGCTATGGCTACACCTTC,CASSLGRRDRGYGYTF
NA,TRBV5-4,NA,TRBJ2-3,TGTGCCAGCAGCTTGCCGCAGGGTTTATCAGATACGCAGTATTTT,CASSLPQGLSDTQYF
medium-sized,TRBV19,TRBD1,TRBJ1-1,TGTGCCAGTAGTGCACGGACAGGGAACACTGAAGCTTTCTTT,CASSARTGNTEAFF
NA,TRBV19,NA,TRBJ1-5,TGTGCCAGTAGTAGTTATGGGTATAGCAATCAGCCCCAGCATTTT,CASSSYGYSNQPQHF
NA,TRBV9,NA,TRBJ2-3,TGTGCCAGCAGCGTAGGGGGCTTCAGCACAGATACGCAGTATTTT,CASSVGGFSTDTQYF
NA,TRBV28,NA,TRBJ2-7,TGTGCCAGCAGTAGAGGGGTGGGACCCCGAGACTACGAGCAGTACTTC,CASSRGVGPRDYEQYF